The sequence of this T cell receptor beta chain was determined in a study of CD8+ T cells in alopecia areata. Study findings and constraints: Many expanded lesional clones persisted in scalp and blood during tofacitinib treatment. Scalp clonality and expanded CD8+ clones among the top 100 fell significantly with tofacitinib. Lesional tissue from the scalp (especially in alopecia totalis/universalis) showed higher clonality than normal scalp.

Treatment: oral pan-JAK inhibitor, 5-10 mg twice daily. Trimming took 4 bases from V and 4 from J; bases not matched to a gene: 8. The germline V gene encodes CDR1 SGHRS and CDR2 YFSETQ. CDR3 length equals 15 residues. As for this clone: What it binds is unknown.

As the sequencing template, cDNA was produced by extracting RNA and reverse transcribing it. Here immunoSEQ multiplex PCR was the method, and the copy in TCRdb shows in-frame clones only, minus some. The sample includes about 110,000 clones, 84% of them seen just once. This chain links TRBV5-1 with TRBJ2-3; 8 bases are shared with TRBD1. This material consisted of CD8+ T cells sorted from blood, taken at week 24, from a patient treated with tofacitinib. The TCR was taken from a human donor with alopecia areata. CDR3 coding DNA: TGCGCCAGCAGCCGAGGGACAGGAGGCGCAGATACGCAGTATTTT. This codes for CASSRGTGGADTQYF.